This T cell receptor beta chain was profiled in a study of cytomegalovirus exposure and HLA in healthy donors. This CDR3 has 15 residues. Trimming cost V 7 bases and J 5 bases, with 19 bases left between them. Germline loops: CDR1 MDHEN, CDR2 SYDVKM. Primers included in the PCR were 60 Vbeta and 13 Jbeta primers. Profiled with immunoSEQ multiplex PCR; TCRdb holds only in-frame clones, not every one. This sample has 100,000 to 150,000 clones, with more than 80% found just once. Whole-study findings and limits: DRB1 showed the most TCR associations and HLA-C the fewest in a later analysis, as rates varied by HLA locus.

Details on this clone: Its target is unknown.

Sequencing input: PBMCs. This TCR was sampled from a man aged 25-45 years in good health and CMV-seropositive. This rearrangement joins TRBV28 to TRBJ2-3; D might be TRBD1 (5 bases). The DNA for the CDR3 is TGTGCCAGCACCAATTGGGGCGATCAGGTAGATACGCAGTATTTT. This sequence encodes CASTNWGDQVDTQYF.